Below, 31 T cell receptor beta chains from the same sample are listed, as sequenced in a study of blood T cell repertoires in COVID-19. The data were produced by immunoSEQ multiplex PCR, yet TCRdb's version contains in-frame clones alone and is incomplete. The sample lists about 190,000 clones, 86% seen once, with around 24% in the top ten. Sequencing input: PBMCs or T cells enriched from blood (not recorded which). All receptors derive from a woman aged 40 to 50 in a cohort exposed to, infected with or recovered from COVID-19 (not recorded which).

This sequence joins TRBV21-1 and TRBJ2-5; the table calls TRBD2, which could not be checked here. TRBV21-1 is a documented pseudogene. CDR3 size: 15 residues. CDR3 in amino acids: CASSKGDRPCETQYF. The CDR3 DNA reads as TGTGCCAGCAGCAAGGGAGACCGACCGTGTGAGACCCAGTACTTC.

The chain employs TRBV4-1 and TRBJ2-1; the match to TRBD2 covers 10 bases. The V and J ends lost 1 base and 7 bases, in that order; junction bases with no gene match: 4. Germline lookup yields CDR1 MGHRA and CDR2 YSYEKL. There are 15 residues in the CDR3. In nucleotides, the CDR3 is TGCGCCAGCAGCCAAGCCCTAGCGGGAGAGAATGAGCAGTTCTTC. Protein: CASSQALAGENEQFF.

CDR3 sequence reads: CASSPTAGREEKLFF. The CDR3 coding sequence is TGTGCCAGCAGTCCAACGGCGGGGAGAGAGGAAAAACTGTTTTTT. The chain carries TRBV9 and TRBJ1-4; no reliable D call. The germline V and J ends were trimmed by 5 bases and 8 bases, with 19 bases remaining between them. Germline CDR1 and CDR2: SGDLS and YYNGEE. The CDR3 spans 15 residues.

The V call is TRBV7-6, the J call TRBJ2-3, with 7 bases aligning to TRBD2. V shed 3 bases, J shed 4 bases, and the junction held 13 bases outside the gene matches. The CDR3 is made up of 17 amino acids. The germline gives CDR1 SGHVS, CDR2 FNYEAQ. CDR3 residues: CASSFGVPRGVPDTQYF. The CDR3 coding sequence is TGTGCCAGCAGCTTCGGGGTCCCTCGGGGGGTACCAGATACGCAGTATTTT.

The chain has TRBV11-3 and TRBJ1-2; 11 positions match TRBD1. After removal of 6 bases from V and 11 bases from J, the junction contained 17 bases not matched to a gene. CDR1 and CDR2 (germline): SGHNT, YENEEA. The CDR3 covers 16 residues. Here the CDR3 DNA reads TGTGCCAGCAGTCCCGGCCCTGGGACAGGGGGATCCAGATACACCTTC. This sequence encodes CASSPGPGTGGSRYTF.

The chain combines TRBV5-1 with TRBJ1-5; D is possibly TRBD1 (5 bases). V dropped 0 bases and J dropped 2 bases, with 21 bases sitting between them. Per germline, CDR1 SGHRS and CDR2 YFSETQ. This CDR3 contains 19 residues. The CDR3 nucleotides read TGCGCCAGCAGCTTGGCCCGCAGTCTGGTATGGGGGGGCAATCAGCCCCAGCATTTT. Its translation is CASSLARSLVWGGNQPQHF.

Only one count was recorded for this clone. V and J are TRBV9 and TRBJ2-1, with D possibly being TRBD2 (5 bases). Germline V gene data show CDR1 as SGDLS and CDR2 as YYNGEE. This CDR3 has 16 residues. V was cut by 3 bases and J by 0 bases, with 13 bases left in between. CDR3: CASSAPGGPSYNEQFF. The DNA of the CDR3 is TGTGCCAGCAGCGCGCCAGGCGGGCCCTCCTACAATGAGCAGTTCTTC.

The chain joins TRBV4-1 to TRBJ1-1, with 7 bases matching TRBD1. CDR3 length equals 14 residues. Germline trimming cut 5 bases from V and 5 bases from J; bases unmatched to any gene: 8. Germline values: CDR1 MGHRA, CDR2 YSYEKL. The CDR3 protein is CASSYTSRGTEAFF. In DNA form, the CDR3 reads TGCGCCAGCAGCTATACAAGCAGGGGGACTGAAGCTTTCTTT.

The chain carries TRBV11-2 and TRBJ2-5; D may be TRBD2 (5 bases). Trimming stripped 5 bases from V and 1 base from J, with 14 bases between. There are 15 residues in the CDR3. Germline V gives CDR1 SGHAT, CDR2 FQNNGV. The DNA of the CDR3 is TGTGCCAGCAGCCCGATAATAGCGAGCCAAGAGACCCAGTACTTC. This gives the protein CASSPIIASQETQYF.

CDR3 amino acids: CASHTEAFF. The DNA of the CDR3 is TGTGCCAGCCATACTGAAGCTTTCTTT. The chain has TRBV9 and TRBJ1-1; D is unclear. The CDR3 covers 9 residues. Looked up from germline, CDR1 is SGDLS and CDR2 is YYNGEE. The ends were cut back, 7 bases at V and 5 bases at J, with 3 bases in the middle. Full variable domain (outside the CDR3, taken from reference TRBV9 and TRBJ1-1): DSGVTQTPKHLITATGQRVTLRCSPRSGDLSVYWYQQSLDQGLQFLIQYYNGEERAKGNILERFSAQQFPDLHSELNLSSLELGDSALYFCASHTEAFFGQGTRLTVV.

In its sample, this clone was seen once. The V call is TRBV7-2, the J call TRBJ2-1; 11 nucleotides match TRBD2. The germline V gene has CDR1 SGHTA and CDR2 FQGNSA. The CDR3 consists of 15 residues. The V segment lost 5 bases and the J segment 5 bases; nucleotides outside the gene matches: 5. This CDR3 is CASSVTSGSNNEQFF. CDR3 nucleotide sequence: TGTGCCAGCAGCGTAACTAGCGGGAGTAACAATGAGCAGTTCTTC.

As for this clone: At one of its ends the junction is not consistent with the germline gene, which may arise from a read error. This rearrangement joins TRBV5-1 to TRBJ2-3, with D possibly matching TRBD1 (8 bases). The CDR3 is 16 amino acids. The germline V gene encodes CDR1 SGHRS and CDR2 YFSETQ. CDR3 sequence: CARSWQGAGGTDTQYF. The CDR3 bases are TGCGCCCGCAGCTGGCAGGGGGCGGGGGGCACAGATACGCAGTATTTT.

The V gene is TRBV18, the J gene TRBJ1-2, with TRBD1 identical over 8 bases. The V and J ends lost 6 bases and 5 bases, in that order; junction bases with no gene match: 11. There are 15 residues in the CDR3. Germline V CDR1 and CDR2: KGHSH, LQKENI. The CDR3 DNA sequence: TGTGCCAGCTCTCCTCTTCAGCGACAGGGGTATGGCTACACCTTC. Translation gives CASSPLQRQGYGYTF. Complete variable domain (other parts from reference TRBV18 and TRBJ1-2): NAGVMQNPRHLVRRRGQEARLRCSPMKGHSHVYWYRQLPEEGLKFMVYLQKENIIDESGMPKERFSAEFPKEGPSILRIQQVVRGDSAAYFCASSPLQRQGYGYTFGSGTRLTVV.

This chain connects TRBV9 to TRBJ1-1; D perhaps matches TRBD1 (6 bases). The V end lost 4 bases, the J end lost 3 bases, and 10 bases lay between the germline ends. Germline V gives CDR1 SGDLS, CDR2 YYNGEE. This CDR3 is built from 13 residues. The CDR3 is CASSLSGDTEAFF. The CDR3 coding sequence is TGTGCCAGCAGCTTATCAGGGGACACTGAAGCTTTCTTT. Supplemented by reference TRBV9 and TRBJ1-1, the full variable domain reads DSGVTQTPKHLITATGQRVTLRCSPRSGDLSVYWYQQSLDQGLQFLIQYYNGEERAKGNILERFSAQQFPDLHSELNLSSLELGDSALYFCASSLSGDTEAFFGQGTRLTVV.

The V and J genes are TRBV5-5 and TRBJ2-3; D is unresolved. The CDR3 length is 14 residues. Germline V gene lookup returns CDR1 SGHKS and CDR2 YYEKEE (reference sequence). Trimming shortened V by 0 bases and J by 4 bases, and 9 bases separated the two germline ends. CDR3 in DNA: TGTGCCAGCAGCTTGGGGTCAGTCCCAGATACGCAGTATTTT. Translated: CASSLGSVPDTQYF. The full variable domain, in which reference TRBV5-5 and TRBJ2-3 provide the parts outside the CDR3, is DAGVTQSPTHLIKTRGQQVTLRCSPISGHKSVSWYQQVLGQGPQFIFQYYEKEERGRGNFPDRFSARQFPNYSSELNVNALLLGDSALYLCASSLGSVPDTQYFGPGTRLTVL.

This chain joins TRBV24-1 and TRBJ1-2; perhaps TRBD1 as D (6 bases). The CDR3 has 16 residues. Germline lookup yields CDR1 KGHDR and CDR2 SFDVKD. Between the trimmed V and J ends, which lost 0 bases and 4 bases, there was a span of 14 bases. This chain's CDR3 is CATSDLTAGGIYGYTF. The CDR3 DNA sequence: TGTGCCACCAGTGATTTGACAGCTGGGGGCATCTATGGCTACACCTTC.

The rearrangement joins TRBV5-6 to TRBJ1-1, with 11 bases aligning to TRBD1. Trimming removed 3 bases from V and 6 bases from J; junction bases left unmatched: 4. The CDR3 is 14 amino acids. The germline V gene has CDR1 SGHDT and CDR2 YYEEEE. The CDR3 loop is CASSWGQGDSEAFF. The CDR3 DNA reads as TGTGCCAGCAGCTGGGGACAGGGGGATTCTGAAGCTTTCTTT. Complete variable domain (other parts from reference TRBV5-6 and TRBJ1-1): DAGVTQSPTHLIKTRGQQVTLRCSPKSGHDTVSWYQQALGQGPQFIFQYYEEEERQRGNFPDRFSGHQFPNYSSELNVNALLLGDSALYLCASSWGQGDSEAFFGQGTRLTVV.

The genes are TRBV30 and TRBJ2-3, with D possibly TRBD1 on 6 matching bases. The germline V gene has CDR1 GTSNPN and CDR2 SVGIG (reference sequence). Trimming stripped 2 bases from V and 4 bases from J, with 22 bases between. CDR3 size: 17 residues. CDR3 sequence reads: CAWSIPGQGWYPDTQYF. The CDR3 nucleotides are TGTGCCTGGAGTATTCCGGGACAAGGGTGGTATCCAGATACGCAGTATTTT.

This chain links TRBV7-9 with TRBJ1-1, with D maybe TRBD1 (5 bases). V was cut by 1 base and J by 4 bases, with 19 bases left in between. Germline CDR1 is SEHNR and CDR2 is FQNEAQ (reference sequence). The CDR3 length is 17 residues. The CDR3 region is CASSLGGEGVGSTEAFF. DNA of the CDR3: TGTGCCAGCAGCTTAGGGGGCGAAGGGGTCGGAAGCACTGAAGCTTTCTTT.

V and J are TRBV11-3 and TRBJ1-2; a weak D match, TRBD1 (5 bases). CDR1 is SGHNT and CDR2 is YENEEA in the germline V gene. V was pared by 0 bases and J by 1 base, with 12 bases between. The CDR3 has 16 residues. The CDR3 DNA sequence: TGTGCCAGCAGCTTAGAGGGCAGGGCCGGTAACTATGGCTACACCTTC. It yields the protein CASSLEGRAGNYGYTF.

V is TRBV12-5 and J is TRBJ1-4; perhaps TRBD1 as D (5 bases). Per the germline V gene, CDR1 is LGHNT and CDR2 is FRNRAP. The CDR3 loop spans 17 amino acids. V was pared by 2 bases and J by 0 bases, with 13 bases between. For the CDR3, the DNA is TGTGCTAGTGGTTTGTGCACAGGATCCCCAACTAATGAAAAACTGTTTTTT. The encoded protein is CASGLCTGSPTNEKLFF. Together with reference TRBV12-5 and TRBJ1-4, the CDR3 gives the full variable domain: DARVTQTPRHKVTEMGQEVTMRCQPILGHNTVFWYRQTMMQGLELLAYFRNRAPLDDSGMPKDRFSAEMPDATLATLKIQPSEPRDSAVYFCASGLCTGSPTNEKLFFGSGTQLSVL.

The chain links TRBV5-5 to TRBJ2-7; possibly TRBD1 for D (6 bases). The CDR3 contains 15 residues. Germline CDR1 is SGHKS and CDR2 is YYEKEE (reference sequence). The ends were cut back, 0 bases at V and 3 bases at J, with 13 bases in the middle. For the CDR3, the DNA is TGTGCCAGCAGCTTGGAGCCAGGGGAACACTACGAGCAGTACTTC. Its translation is CASSLEPGEHYEQYF. The variable domain in full, with the rest retrieved from reference TRBV5-5 and TRBJ2-7, is DAGVTQSPTHLIKTRGQQVTLRCSPISGHKSVSWYQQVLGQGPQFIFQYYEKEERGRGNFPDRFSARQFPNYSSELNVNALLLGDSALYLCASSLEPGEHYEQYFGPGTRLTVT.

This chain joins TRBV5-5 and TRBJ1-6, with 8 positions matching TRBD1. This CDR3 is built from 16 residues. CDR1 and CDR2 (germline): SGHKS, YYEKEE (reference sequence). J lost 9 bases, V lost 4 bases, and 12 bases had no gene match. In nucleotides, the CDR3 is TGTGCCAGCAGCGTGGACAGGACAGGGATTCGTTCACCCCTCCACTTT. Amino acids: CASSVDRTGIRSPLHF. Variable domain in full (rest from reference TRBV5-5 and TRBJ1-6): DAGVTQSPTHLIKTRGQQVTLRCSPISGHKSVSWYQQVLGQGPQFIFQYYEKEERGRGNFPDRFSARQFPNYSSELNVNALLLGDSALYLCASSVDRTGIRSPLHFGNGTRLTVT.

The chain couples TRBV19 to TRBJ2-7; D call uncertain. Germline V lookup: CDR1 LNHDA, CDR2 SQIVND (reference sequence). V lost 3 bases and J lost 3, with 12 bases in between. The CDR3 has 14 amino acids. The CDR3 here is CASSMTGTNYEQYF. The CDR3 DNA follows: TGTGCCAGTAGTATGACGGGTACCAACTACGAGCAGTACTTC.

The rearrangement uses TRBV9 and TRBJ2-3; D is possibly TRBD2 (6 bases). CDR1 and CDR2 from the germline V gene are SGDLS and YYNGEE. Trimming left V 6 bases short and J 0 bases short, with 11 bases between. The CDR3 loop spans 14 amino acids. CDR3 protein: CASKDGGSTDTQYF. DNA of the CDR3: TGTGCCAGCAAAGACGGGGGTAGCACAGATACGCAGTATTTT.

The rearrangement joins TRBV19 to TRBJ1-2, with 7 bases that match TRBD1. This CDR3 comprises 13 residues. The V and J ends lost 8 bases and 2 bases, in that order; junction bases with no gene match: 5. Germline V gives CDR1 LNHDA, CDR2 SQIVND (reference sequence). CDR3 amino acids: CASRQTGNYGYTF. The CDR3 nucleotides read TGTGCCAGTCGTCAGACAGGGAACTATGGCTACACCTTC.

The J gene is TRBJ2-7, the V gene TRBV6-5; no reliable D call. CDR1 is MNHEY and CDR2 is SVGAGI in the germline V gene. V lost 2 bases and J 3 bases, leaving 8 bases between the germline ends. This CDR3 is built from 13 residues. The CDR3 coding sequence is TGTGCCAGCAGTTACAAACTCAACTACGAGCAGTACTTC. This translates into CASSYKLNYEQYF.

This clone appeared a single time. This chain links TRBV3-1 (or the pseudogene TRBV3-2) with TRBJ1-1; D gene uncertain. V lost 1 base and J lost 5, with 14 bases in between. Looked up from germline, CDR1 is LGHDT and CDR2 is YNNKEL (reference sequence). The length of the CDR3 is 15 residues. As DNA, the CDR3 is TGTGCCAGCAGCCAAGTTTATAACCTCAGGACTGAAGCTTTCTTT. Translating it yields CASSQVYNLRTEAFF.

V usage is TRBV2 and J usage is TRBJ2-2; D possibly corresponds to TRBD2 (5 bases). The germline CDR1 and CDR2 sequences are SNHLY and FYNNEI. This CDR3 has 13 amino acids. V was clipped by 6 bases and J by 1 base, with 6 bases between them. The CDR3 DNA reads TGTGCCAGCAGACGGGGGAACACCGGGGAGCTGTTTTTT. Translation gives CASRRGNTGELFF.

The rearrangement joins TRBV19 to TRBJ2-1; 8 bases match TRBD2. This CDR3 has 15 amino acids. V trimming: 3 bases; J trimming: 9 bases; junction bases outside the gene matches: 10. In germline, CDR1 is LNHDA, CDR2 SQIVND (reference sequence). CDR3 in amino acids: CASSIVGRADSEQFF. The CDR3 DNA follows: TGTGCCAGTAGTATTGTCGGGAGGGCGGACAGTGAGCAGTTCTTC.

The gene calls are TRBV3-1 (or the pseudogene TRBV3-2) and TRBJ2-1, with 7 bases lining up with TRBD2. The CDR3 extends over 15 amino acids. Germline V gene data show CDR1 as LGHDT and CDR2 as YNNKEL (reference sequence). Trimming took 5 bases from V and 1 from J; bases not matched to a gene: 5. CDR3 amino acids: CASSTDSGSYNEQFF. DNA for the CDR3: TGTGCCAGCAGCACAGATAGCGGGTCCTACAATGAGCAGTTCTTC.